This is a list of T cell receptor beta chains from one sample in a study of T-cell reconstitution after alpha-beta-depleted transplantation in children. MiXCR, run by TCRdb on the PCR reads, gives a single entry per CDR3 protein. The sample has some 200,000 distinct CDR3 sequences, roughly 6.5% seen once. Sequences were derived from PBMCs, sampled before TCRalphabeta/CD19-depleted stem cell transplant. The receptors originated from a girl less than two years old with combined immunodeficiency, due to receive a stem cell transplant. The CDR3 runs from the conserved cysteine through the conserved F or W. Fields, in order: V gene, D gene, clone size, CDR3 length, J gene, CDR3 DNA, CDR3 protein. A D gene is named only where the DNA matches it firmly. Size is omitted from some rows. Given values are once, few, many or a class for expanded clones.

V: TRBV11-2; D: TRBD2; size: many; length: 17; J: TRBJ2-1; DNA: TGTGCCAGCAGCTCCATTTCCGGGACTAGCGACTACAATGAGCAGTTCTTC; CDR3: CASSSISGTSDYNEQFF
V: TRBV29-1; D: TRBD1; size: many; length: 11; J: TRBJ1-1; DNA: TGCAGCGTCCCGACAGGGACTGAAGCTTTCTTT; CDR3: CSVPTGTEAFF
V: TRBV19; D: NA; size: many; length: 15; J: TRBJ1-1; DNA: TGTGCCAGTACTCCGGCGTACAGAGGGAACACTGAAGCTTTCTTT; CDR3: CASTPAYRGNTEAFF
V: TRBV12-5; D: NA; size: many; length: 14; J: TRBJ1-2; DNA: TGTGCTAGTGGTTTGGCCCCCCGTAACTATGGCTACACCTTC; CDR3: CASGLAPRNYGYTF
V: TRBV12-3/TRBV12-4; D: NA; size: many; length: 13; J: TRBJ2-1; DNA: TGTGCCAGCAGTTTTGGTCTGGGCTGGGAGCAGTTCTTC; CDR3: CASSFGLGWEQFF
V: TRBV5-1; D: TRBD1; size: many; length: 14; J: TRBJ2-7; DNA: TGCGCCAGCAGCTCGGACAGGGTCGTCTACGAGCAGTACTTC; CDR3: CASSSDRVVYEQYF
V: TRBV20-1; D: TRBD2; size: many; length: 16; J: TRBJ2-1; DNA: TGCAGTGCTAGAGATTTACTTAGCGGGAGTAAAAATGAGCAGTTCTTC; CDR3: CSARDLLSGSKNEQFF
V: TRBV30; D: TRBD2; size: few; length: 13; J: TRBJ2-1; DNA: TGTGCCTGGGCGCTGGGACTAGCCAATGAGCAGTTCTTC; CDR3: CAWALGLANEQFF
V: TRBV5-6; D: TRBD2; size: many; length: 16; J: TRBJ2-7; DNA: TGTGCCAGCAGCTTGGAACTAGCGGGAGTCGCCTACGAGCAGTACTTC; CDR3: CASSLELAGVAYEQYF
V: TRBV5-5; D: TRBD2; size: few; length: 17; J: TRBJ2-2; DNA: TGTGCCAGCAGCAAATCAACTAGCGGGAGCTGGACCGGGGAGCTGTTTTTT; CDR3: CASSKSTSGSWTGELFF
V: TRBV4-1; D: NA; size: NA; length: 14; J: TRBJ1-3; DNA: TGCGCCAGCAGCCACAGGGTGGGTGGAAACACCATATATTTT; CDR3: CASSHRVGGNTIYF
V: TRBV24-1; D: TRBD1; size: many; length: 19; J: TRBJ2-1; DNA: TGTGCCACCAGTGATTCCCCCGGGACAGGGGAAAGGCTCTACAATGAGCAGTTCTTC; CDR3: CATSDSPGTGERLYNEQFF
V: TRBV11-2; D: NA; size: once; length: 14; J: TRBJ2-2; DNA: TGTGCCAGCAGCTTAGAGCGTACCACCGGGGAGCTGTTTTTT; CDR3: CASSLERTTGELFF
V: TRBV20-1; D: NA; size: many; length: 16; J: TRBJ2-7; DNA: TGCAGTGCTACGGGGCCGACCGCATCCCCGGGATTCGGGCAGTACTTC; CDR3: CSATGPTASPGFGQYF
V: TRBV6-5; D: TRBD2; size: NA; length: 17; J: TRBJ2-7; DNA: TGTGCCAGCAGTTCCATAGCGGGGGTCCCCCTCTCCTACGAGCAGTACTTC; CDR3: CASSSIAGVPLSYEQYF
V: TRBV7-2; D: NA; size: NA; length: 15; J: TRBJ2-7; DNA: TGTGCCAGCAGCCAAAATCGACAGTTAAACTACGAGCAGTACTTC; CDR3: CASSQNRQLNYEQYF
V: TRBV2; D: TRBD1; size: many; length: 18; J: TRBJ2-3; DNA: TGTGCCAGCAGTGAAGCGCTTCGTGGGACAGTATTCACAGATACGCAGTATTTT; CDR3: CASSEALRGTVFTDTQYF
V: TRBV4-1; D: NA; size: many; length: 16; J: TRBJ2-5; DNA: TGCGCCAGCAGCCCGCCCCAGTATACAGGGAAAGAGACCCAGTACTTC; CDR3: CASSPPQYTGKETQYF
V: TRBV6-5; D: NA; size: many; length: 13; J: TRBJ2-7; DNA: TGTGCCAGCCGCGAGAAGGGAATCTACGAGCAGTACTTC; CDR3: CASREKGIYEQYF
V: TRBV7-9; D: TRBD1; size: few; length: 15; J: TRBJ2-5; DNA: TGTGCCAGCAGCTTAGCGGCGGGACAGGGCCAGACCCAGTACTTC; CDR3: CASSLAAGQGQTQYF
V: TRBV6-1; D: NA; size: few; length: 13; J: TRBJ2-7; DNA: TGTGCCACTACGACCACTTTCGGCTACGAGCAGTACTTC; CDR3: CATTTTFGYEQYF
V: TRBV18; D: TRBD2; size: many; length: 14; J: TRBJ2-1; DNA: TGTGCCAGCTCTGGACTAGCGGGGGTTCATGAGCAGTTCTTC; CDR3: CASSGLAGVHEQFF
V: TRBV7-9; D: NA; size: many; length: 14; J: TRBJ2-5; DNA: TGTGCCAGCAGCTCACAGGGTCGGGAAGAGACCCAGTACTTC; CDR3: CASSSQGREETQYF
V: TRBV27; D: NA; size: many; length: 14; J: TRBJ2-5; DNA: TGTGCCACCAGGCCACAGGGAAGCCAAGAGACCCAGTACTTC; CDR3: CATRPQGSQETQYF
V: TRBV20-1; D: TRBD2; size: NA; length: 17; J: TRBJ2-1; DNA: TGCAGTGCTAGGGATACCGGGACTAGCGGGGTCTACAATGAGCAGTTCTTC; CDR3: CSARDTGTSGVYNEQFF
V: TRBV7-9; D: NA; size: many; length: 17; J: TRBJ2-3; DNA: TGTGCCAGCAGCTTAGGCCCCTCGTTCGGTAGCACAGATACGCAGTATTTT; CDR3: CASSLGPSFGSTDTQYF
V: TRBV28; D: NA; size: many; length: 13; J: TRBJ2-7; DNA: TGTGCCAGCACCCCGGGCCCTAGCTACGAGCAGTACTTC; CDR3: CASTPGPSYEQYF
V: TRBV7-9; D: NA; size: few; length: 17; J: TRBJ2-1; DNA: TGTGCCAGCAGCTTAAGACCAGGGAGAATCCCCTACAATGAGCAGTTCTTC; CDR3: CASSLRPGRIPYNEQFF
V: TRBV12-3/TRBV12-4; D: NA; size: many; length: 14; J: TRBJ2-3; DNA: TGTGCCAGCAGTTTGAGAGGGAGCACAGATACGCAGTATTTT; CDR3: CASSLRGSTDTQYF
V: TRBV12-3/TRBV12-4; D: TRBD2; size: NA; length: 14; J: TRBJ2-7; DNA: TGTGCCAGCAGCGGCGGGGGGGGCATCGACGAGCAGTACTTC; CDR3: CASSGGGGIDEQYF
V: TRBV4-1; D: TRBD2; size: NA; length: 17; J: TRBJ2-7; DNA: TGCGCCAGCAGCCAAGGTGCACCGGGGGGGCCCGGCTACGAGCAGTACTTC; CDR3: CASSQGAPGGPGYEQYF
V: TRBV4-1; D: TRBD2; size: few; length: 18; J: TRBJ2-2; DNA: TGCGCCAGCAGCCAAGAATACCGCGGCGGGGGACGGACCGGGGAGCTGTTTTTT; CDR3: CASSQEYRGGGRTGELFF
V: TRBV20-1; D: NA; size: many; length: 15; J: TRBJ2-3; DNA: TGCAGTGCTAGCAGAGTAGCGGAGGGGGCAGATACGCAGTATTTT; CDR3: CSASRVAEGADTQYF
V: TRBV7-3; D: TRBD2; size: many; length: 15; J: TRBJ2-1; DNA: TGTGCCAGCAGCTTATTAGCGGGAGGTTCAAATGAGCAGTTCTTC; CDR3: CASSLLAGGSNEQFF
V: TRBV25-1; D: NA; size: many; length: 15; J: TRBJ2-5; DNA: TGTGCCAGCAGTGCCGACAGGGACTCATGGGAGACCCAGTACTTC; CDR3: CASSADRDSWETQYF
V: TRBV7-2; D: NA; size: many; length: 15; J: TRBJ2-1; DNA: TGTGCCAGCAGCTCTAGACTAGTCTCCGTTCATGAGCAGTTCTTC; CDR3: CASSSRLVSVHEQFF
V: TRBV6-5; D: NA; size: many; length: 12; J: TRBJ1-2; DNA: TGTGCCAGCACGGGGGCGGGATATGGCTACACCTTC; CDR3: CASTGAGYGYTF
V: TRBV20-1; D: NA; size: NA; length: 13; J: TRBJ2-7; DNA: TGCAGTGCTAGACCCCTGGCACGCTACGAGCAGTACTTC; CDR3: CSARPLARYEQYF
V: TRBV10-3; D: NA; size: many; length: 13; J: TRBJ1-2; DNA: TGTGCCATCAGCGAGACGCGGGCTGCTGGCTACACCTTC; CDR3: CAISETRAAGYTF
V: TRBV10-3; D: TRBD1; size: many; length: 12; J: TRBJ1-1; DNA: TGTGCCATCAGGACAGGGGACACTGAAGCTTTCTTT; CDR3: CAIRTGDTEAFF
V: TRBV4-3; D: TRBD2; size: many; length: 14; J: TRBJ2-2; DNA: TGCGCCAGCAGCCAAGGACTAGCAGCCGGGGAGCTGTTTTTT; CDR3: CASSQGLAAGELFF
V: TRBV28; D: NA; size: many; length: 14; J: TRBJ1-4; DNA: TGTGCCAGCAGTTTAGGCGGAACTAATGAAAAACTGTTTTTT; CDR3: CASSLGGTNEKLFF
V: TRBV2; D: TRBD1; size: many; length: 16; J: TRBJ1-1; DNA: TGTGCCAGCAGTAGCTGGGGGACAGGGAGGGACACTGAAGCTTTCTTT; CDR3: CASSSWGTGRDTEAFF
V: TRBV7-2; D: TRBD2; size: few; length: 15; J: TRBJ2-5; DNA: TGTGCCAGCAGCTTAGCGGGACTAGCGTTGGAGACCCAGTACTTC; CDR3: CASSLAGLALETQYF
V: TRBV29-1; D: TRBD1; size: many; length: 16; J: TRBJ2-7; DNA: TGCAGCGTTGAAGTCGGTAGGACAGGGGTTCCTTACGAGCAGTACTTC; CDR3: CSVEVGRTGVPYEQYF
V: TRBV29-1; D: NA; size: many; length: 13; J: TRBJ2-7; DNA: TGCAGCGTTGAAGATGATAAGACCTACGAGCAGTACTTC; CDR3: CSVEDDKTYEQYF
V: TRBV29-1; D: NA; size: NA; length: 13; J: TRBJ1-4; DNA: TGCAGCGTTGAAGGGGCAACTAATGAAAAACTGTTTTTT; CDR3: CSVEGATNEKLFF
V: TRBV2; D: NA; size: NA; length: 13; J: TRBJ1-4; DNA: TGTGCCGGACAAGGAACAACTAATGAAAAACTGTTTTTT; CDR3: CAGQGTTNEKLFF